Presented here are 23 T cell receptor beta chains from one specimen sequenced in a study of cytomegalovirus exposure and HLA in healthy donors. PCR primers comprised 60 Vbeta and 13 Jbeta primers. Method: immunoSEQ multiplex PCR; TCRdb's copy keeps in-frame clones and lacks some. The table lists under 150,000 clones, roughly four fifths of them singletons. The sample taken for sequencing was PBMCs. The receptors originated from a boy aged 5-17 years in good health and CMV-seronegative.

This chain's CDR3 is CASAPWREGGADTQYF. The CDR3 bases are TGTGCCAGCGCCCCCTGGCGGGAGGGCGGGGCAGATACGCAGTATTTT. The rearrangement links TRBV27 to TRBJ2-3, with 9 bases identical to TRBD2. The germline V gene encodes CDR1 MNHEY and CDR2 SMNVEV (reference sequence). V lost 8 bases and J lost 4; bases outside the gene matches: 13. The CDR3 is made up of 16 amino acids.

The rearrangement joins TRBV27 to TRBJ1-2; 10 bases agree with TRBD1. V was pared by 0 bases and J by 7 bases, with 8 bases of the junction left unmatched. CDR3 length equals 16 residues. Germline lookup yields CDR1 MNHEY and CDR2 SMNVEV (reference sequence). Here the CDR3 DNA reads TGTGCCAGCAGTTTATCCGGGACAGGGGCTTCTGGTGGCTACACCTTC. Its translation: CASSLSGTGASGGYTF.

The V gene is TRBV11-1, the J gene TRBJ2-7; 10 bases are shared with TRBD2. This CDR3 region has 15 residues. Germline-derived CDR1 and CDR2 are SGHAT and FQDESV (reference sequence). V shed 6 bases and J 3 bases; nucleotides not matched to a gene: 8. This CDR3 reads CASSPTSGTLYEQYF. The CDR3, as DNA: TGTGCCAGCAGTCCTACTAGCGGGACTCTCTACGAGCAGTACTTC.

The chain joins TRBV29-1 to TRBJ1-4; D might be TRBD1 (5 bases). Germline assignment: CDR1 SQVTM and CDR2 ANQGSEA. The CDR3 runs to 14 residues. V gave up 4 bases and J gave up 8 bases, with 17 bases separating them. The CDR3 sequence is CSVGTGGNREKLFF. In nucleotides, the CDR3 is TGCAGCGTTGGGACGGGGGGGAACAGGGAAAAACTGTTTTTT. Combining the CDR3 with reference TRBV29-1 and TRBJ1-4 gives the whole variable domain SAVISQKPSRDICQRGTSLTIQCQVDSQVTMMFWYRQQPGQSLTLIATANQGSEATYESGFVIDKFPISRPNLTFSTLTVSNMSPEDSSIYLCSVGTGGNREKLFFGSGTQLSVL.

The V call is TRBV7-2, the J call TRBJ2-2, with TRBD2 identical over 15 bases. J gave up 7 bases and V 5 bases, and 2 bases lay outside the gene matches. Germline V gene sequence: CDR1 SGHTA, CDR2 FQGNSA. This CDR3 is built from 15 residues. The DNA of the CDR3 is TGTGCCAGCAGCATGGGACTAGCGGGAGGCGGGGAGCTGTTTTTT. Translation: CASSMGLAGGGELFF.

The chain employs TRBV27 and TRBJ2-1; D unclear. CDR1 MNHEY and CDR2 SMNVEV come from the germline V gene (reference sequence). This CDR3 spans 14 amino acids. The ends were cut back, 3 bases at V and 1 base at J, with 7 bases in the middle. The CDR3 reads CASSFVRSYNEQFF. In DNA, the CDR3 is TGTGCCAGCAGTTTCGTCAGATCCTACAATGAGCAGTTCTTC.

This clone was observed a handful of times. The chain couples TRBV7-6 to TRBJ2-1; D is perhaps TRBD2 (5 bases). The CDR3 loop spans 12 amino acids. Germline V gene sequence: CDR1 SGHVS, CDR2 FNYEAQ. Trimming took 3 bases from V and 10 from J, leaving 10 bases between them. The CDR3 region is CASSFPGKEQFF. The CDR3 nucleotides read TGTGCCAGCAGCTTCCCGGGAAAGGAGCAGTTCTTC.

CDR3 loop: CASSQERGNEQFF. CDR3 nucleotides: TGCGCCAGCAGCCAAGAGCGCGGAAATGAGCAGTTCTTC. The V gene is TRBV4-3, the J gene TRBJ2-1; D is undetermined. The CDR3 is made up of 13 amino acids. Per the germline V gene, CDR1 is LGHNA and CDR2 is YSLEER. V was pared by 0 bases and J by 7 bases, with 7 bases between.

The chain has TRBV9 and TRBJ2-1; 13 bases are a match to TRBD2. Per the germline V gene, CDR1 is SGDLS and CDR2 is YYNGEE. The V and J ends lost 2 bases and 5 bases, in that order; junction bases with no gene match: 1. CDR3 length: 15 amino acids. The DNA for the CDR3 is TGTGCCAGCAGCGTGGGGACTAGCGGGGACAATGAGCAGTTCTTC. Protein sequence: CASSVGTSGDNEQFF.

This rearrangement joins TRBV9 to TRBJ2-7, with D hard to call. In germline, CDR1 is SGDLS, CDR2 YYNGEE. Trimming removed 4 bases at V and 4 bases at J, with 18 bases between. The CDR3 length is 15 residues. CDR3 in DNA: TGTGCCAGCAGCCCCCGCGAAACGGGTTTATACGAGCAGTACTTC. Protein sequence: CASSPRETGLYEQYF.

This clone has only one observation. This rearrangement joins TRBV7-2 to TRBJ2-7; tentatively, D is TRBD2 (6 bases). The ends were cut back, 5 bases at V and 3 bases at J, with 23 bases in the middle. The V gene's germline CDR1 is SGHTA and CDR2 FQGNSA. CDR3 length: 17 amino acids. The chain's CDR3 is CASSKPPGLLMLYEQYF. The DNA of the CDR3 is TGTGCCAGCAGCAAACCTCCGGGACTCCTTATGCTCTACGAGCAGTACTTC.

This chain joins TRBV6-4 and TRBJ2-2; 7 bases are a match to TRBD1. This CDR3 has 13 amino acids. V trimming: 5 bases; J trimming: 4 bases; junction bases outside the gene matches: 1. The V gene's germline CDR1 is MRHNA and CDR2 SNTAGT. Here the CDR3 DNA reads TGTGCCAGCAGTACAGGGGTCACCGGGGAGCTGTTTTTT. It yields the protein CASSTGVTGELFF.

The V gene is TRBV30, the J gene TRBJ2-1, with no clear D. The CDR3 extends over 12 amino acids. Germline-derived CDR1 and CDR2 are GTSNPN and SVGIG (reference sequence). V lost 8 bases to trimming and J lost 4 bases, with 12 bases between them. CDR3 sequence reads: CAHAGGYNEQFF. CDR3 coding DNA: TGTGCCCATGCCGGCGGTTACAATGAGCAGTTCTTC.

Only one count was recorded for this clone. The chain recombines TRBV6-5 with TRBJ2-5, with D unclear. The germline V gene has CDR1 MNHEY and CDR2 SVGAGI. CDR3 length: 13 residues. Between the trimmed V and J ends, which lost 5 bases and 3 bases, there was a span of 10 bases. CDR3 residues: CASSQTLEETQYF. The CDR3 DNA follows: TGTGCCAGCAGTCAGACTCTGGAAGAGACCCAGTACTTC.

The CDR3 bases are TGTGCCAGCAGTTACCAACAGGGGGCGGGCTACACCTTC. Amino acid sequence: CASSYQQGAGYTF. The V call is TRBV6-6, the J call TRBJ1-2, with 9 bases fitting TRBD1. Looked up from germline, CDR1 is MNHNY and CDR2 is SVGAGI (reference sequence). J lost 8 bases, V lost 2 bases, and 3 bases had no gene match. There are 13 residues in the CDR3.

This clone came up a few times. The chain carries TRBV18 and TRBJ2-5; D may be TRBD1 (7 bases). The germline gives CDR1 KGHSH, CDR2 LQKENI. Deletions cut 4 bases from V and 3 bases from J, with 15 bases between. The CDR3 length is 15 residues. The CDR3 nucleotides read TGTGCCAGCTCACTATTACAGGGGACTGAAGAGACCCAGTACTTC. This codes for CASSLLQGTEETQYF.

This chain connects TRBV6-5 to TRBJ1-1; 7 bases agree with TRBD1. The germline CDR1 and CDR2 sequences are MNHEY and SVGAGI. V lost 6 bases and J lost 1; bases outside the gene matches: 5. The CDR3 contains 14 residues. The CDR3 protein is CASSIDRANTEAFF. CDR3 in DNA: TGTGCCAGCAGCATCGACAGGGCGAACACTGAAGCTTTCTTT.

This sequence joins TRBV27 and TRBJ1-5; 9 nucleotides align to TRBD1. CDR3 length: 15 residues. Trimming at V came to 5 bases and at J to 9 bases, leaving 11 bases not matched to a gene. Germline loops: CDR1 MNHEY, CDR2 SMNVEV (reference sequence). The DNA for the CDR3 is TGTGCCAGCAGTAGCTCCGGGACAGGGCTTTCGCCCCAGCATTTT. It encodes CASSSSGTGLSPQHF.

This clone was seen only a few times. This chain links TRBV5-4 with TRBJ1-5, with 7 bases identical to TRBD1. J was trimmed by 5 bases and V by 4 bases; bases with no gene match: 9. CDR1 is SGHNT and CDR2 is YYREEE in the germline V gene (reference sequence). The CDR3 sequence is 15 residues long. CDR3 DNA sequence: TGTGCCAGCAGCCTTGACCCCACAGGGGATCAGCCCCAGCATTTT. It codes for CASSLDPTGDQPQHF.

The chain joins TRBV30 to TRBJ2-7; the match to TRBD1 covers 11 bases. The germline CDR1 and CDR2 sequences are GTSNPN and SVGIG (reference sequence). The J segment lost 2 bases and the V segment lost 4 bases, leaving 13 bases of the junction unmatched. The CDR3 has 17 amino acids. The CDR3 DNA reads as TGTGCCTGGACTGGACAGGGGGCCACTCACCGTCCCTACGAGCAGTACTTC. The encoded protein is CAWTGQGATHRPYEQYF.

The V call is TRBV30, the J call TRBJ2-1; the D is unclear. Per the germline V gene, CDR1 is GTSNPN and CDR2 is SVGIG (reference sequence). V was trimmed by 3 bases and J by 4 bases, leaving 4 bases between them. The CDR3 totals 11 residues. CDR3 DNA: TGTGCCTGGAGAGCTTACAATGAGCAGTTCTTC. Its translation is CAWRAYNEQFF.

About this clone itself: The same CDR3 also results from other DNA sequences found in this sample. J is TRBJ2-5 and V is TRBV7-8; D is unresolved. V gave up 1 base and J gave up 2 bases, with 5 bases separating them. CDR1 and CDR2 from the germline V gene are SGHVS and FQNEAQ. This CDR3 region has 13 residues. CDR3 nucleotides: TGTGCCAGCAGCTTAGGCGGACAAGAGACCCAGTACTTC. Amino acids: CASSLGGQETQYF.

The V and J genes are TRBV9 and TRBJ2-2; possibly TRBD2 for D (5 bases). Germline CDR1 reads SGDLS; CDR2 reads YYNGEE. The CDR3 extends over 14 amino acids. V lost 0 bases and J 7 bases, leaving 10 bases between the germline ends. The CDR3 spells CASSVVGGGGELFF. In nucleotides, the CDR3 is TGTGCCAGCAGCGTAGTTGGAGGAGGCGGGGAGCTGTTTTTT.